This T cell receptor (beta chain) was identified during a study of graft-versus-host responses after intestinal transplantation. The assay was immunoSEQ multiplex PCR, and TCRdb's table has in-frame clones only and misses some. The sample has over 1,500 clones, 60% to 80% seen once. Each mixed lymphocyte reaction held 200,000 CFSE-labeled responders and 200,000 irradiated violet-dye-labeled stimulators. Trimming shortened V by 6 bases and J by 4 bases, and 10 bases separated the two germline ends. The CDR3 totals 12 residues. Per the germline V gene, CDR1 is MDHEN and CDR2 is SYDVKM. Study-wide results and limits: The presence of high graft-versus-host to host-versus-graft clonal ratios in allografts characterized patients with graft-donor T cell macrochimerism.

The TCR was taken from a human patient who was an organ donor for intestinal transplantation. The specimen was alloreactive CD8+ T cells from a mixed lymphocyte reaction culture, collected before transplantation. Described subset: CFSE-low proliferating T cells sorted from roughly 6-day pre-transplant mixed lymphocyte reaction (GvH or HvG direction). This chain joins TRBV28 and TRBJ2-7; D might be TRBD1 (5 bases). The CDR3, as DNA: TGTGCCAGCAGCCCGGACACATACGAGCAGTACTTC. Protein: CASSPDTYEQYF.